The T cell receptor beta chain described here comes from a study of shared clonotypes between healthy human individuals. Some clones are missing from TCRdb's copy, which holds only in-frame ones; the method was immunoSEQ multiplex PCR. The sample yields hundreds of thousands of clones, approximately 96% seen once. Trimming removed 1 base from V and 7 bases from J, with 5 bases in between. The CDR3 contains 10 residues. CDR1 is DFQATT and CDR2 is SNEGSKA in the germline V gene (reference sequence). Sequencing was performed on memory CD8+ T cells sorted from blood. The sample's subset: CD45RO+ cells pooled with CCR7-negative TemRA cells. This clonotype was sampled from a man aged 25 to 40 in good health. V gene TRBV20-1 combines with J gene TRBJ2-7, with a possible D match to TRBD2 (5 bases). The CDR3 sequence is CSARGEEQYF. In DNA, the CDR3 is TGCAGTGCTAGAGGGGAGGAGCAGTACTTC.